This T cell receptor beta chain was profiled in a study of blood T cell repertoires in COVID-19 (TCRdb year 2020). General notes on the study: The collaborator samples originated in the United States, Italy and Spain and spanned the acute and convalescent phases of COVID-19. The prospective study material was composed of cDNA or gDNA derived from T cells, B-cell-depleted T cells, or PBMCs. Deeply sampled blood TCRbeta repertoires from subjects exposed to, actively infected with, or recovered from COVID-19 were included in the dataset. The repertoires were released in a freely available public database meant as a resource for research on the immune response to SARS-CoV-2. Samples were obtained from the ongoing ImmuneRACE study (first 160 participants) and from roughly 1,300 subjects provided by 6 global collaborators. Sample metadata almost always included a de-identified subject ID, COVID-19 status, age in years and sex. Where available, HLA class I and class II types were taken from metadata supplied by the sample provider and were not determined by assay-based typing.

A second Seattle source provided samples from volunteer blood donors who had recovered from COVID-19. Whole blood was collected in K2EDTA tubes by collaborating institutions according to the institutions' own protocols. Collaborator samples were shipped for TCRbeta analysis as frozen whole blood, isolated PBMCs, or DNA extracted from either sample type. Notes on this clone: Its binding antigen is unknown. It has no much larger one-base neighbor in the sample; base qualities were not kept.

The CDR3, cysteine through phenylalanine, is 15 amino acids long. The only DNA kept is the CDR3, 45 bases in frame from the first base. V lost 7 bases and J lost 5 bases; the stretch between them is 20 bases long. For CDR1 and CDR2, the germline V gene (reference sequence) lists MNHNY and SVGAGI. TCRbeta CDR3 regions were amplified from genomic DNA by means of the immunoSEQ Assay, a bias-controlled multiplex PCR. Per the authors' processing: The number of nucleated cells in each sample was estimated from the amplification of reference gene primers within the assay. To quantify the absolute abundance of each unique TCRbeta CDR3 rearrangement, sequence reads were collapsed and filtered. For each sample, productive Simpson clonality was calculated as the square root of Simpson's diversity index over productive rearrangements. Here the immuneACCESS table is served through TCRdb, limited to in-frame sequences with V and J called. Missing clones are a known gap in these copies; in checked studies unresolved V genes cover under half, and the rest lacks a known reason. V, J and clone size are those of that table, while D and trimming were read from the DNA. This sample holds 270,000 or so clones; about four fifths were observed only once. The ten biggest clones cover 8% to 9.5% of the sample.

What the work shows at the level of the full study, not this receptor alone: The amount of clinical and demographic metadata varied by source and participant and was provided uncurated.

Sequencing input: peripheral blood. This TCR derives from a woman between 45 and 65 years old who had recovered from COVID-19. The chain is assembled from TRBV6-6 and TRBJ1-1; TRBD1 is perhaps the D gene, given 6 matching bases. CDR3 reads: CASNPGGGSRTEAFF. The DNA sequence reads TGTGCCAGCAACCCGGGGGGCGGGTCGCGGACTGAAGCTTTCTTT.